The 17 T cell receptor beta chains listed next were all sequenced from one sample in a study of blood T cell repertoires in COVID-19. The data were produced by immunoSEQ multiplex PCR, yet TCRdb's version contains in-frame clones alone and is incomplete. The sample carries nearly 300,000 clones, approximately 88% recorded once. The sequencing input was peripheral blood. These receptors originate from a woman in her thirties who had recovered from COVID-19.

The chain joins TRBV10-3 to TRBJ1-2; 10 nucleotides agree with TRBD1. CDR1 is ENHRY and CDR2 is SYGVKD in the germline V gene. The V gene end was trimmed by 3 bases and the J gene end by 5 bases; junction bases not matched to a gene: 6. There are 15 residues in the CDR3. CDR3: CAISDPGTGDYGYTF. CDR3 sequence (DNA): TGTGCCATCAGTGATCCCGGGACAGGGGATTATGGCTACACCTTC.

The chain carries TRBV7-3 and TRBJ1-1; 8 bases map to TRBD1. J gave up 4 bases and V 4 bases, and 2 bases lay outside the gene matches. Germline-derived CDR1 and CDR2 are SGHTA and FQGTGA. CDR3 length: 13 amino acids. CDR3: CASSSTGVTEAFF. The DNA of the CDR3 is TGTGCCAGCAGCTCGACAGGGGTCACTGAAGCTTTCTTT. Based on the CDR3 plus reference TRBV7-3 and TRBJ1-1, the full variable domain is GAGVSQTPSNKVTEKGKYVELRCDPISGHTALYWYRQSLGQGPEFLIYFQGTGAADDSGLPNDRFFAVRPEGSVSTLKIQRTERGDSAVYLCASSSTGVTEAFFGQGTRLTVV.

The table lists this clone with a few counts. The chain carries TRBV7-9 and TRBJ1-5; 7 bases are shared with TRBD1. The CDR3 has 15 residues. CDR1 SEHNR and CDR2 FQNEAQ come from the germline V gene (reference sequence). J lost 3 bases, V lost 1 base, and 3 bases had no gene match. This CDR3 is CASSLEGTDNQPQHF. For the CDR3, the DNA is TGTGCCAGCAGCTTAGAAGGGACAGACAATCAGCCCCAGCATTTT.

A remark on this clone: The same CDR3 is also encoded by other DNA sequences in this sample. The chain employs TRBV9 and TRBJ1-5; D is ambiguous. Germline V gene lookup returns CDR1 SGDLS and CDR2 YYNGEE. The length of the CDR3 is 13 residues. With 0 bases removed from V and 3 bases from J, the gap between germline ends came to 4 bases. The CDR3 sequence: CASSVGANQPQHF. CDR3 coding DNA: TGTGCCAGCAGCGTAGGAGCCAATCAGCCCCAGCATTTT.

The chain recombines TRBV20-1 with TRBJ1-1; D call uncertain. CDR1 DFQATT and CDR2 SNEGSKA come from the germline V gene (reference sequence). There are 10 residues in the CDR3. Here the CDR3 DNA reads TGCAGAGGCTCCGGGACTGAAGCTTTCTTT. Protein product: CRGSGTEAFF.

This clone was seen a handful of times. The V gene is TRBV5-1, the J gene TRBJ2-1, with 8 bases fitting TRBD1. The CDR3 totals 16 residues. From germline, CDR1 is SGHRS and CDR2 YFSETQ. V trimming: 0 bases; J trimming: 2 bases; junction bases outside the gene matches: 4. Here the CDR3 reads CASSLARDRTYNEQFF. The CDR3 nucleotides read TGCGCCAGCAGCTTGGCCCGGGACAGGACCTACAATGAGCAGTTCTTC.

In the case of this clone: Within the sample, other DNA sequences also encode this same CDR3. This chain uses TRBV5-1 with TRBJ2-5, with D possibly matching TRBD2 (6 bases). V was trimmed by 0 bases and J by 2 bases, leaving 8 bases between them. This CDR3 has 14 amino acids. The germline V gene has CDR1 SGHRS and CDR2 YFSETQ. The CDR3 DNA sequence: TGCGCCAGCAGCTTGGCCGGGGGACAAGAGACCCAGTACTTC. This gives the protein CASSLAGGQETQYF.

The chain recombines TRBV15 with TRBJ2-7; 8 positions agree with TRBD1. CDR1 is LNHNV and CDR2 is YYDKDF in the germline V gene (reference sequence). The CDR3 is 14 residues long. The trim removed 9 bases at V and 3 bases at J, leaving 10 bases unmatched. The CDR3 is CATSRRDRFYEQYF. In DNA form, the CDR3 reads TGTGCCACTAGCCGCCGGGACAGGTTCTACGAGCAGTACTTC.

The CDR3 protein is CASSQGRGYSTDTQYF. DNA of the CDR3: TGCGCCAGCAGCCAAGGCAGAGGGTACAGCACAGATACGCAGTATTTT. The chain carries TRBV4-1 and TRBJ2-3; a possible D gene is TRBD2 (5 bases). The CDR3 runs 16 residues. Trimming cost V 1 base and J 0 bases, with 11 bases left between them. Germline CDR1 is MGHRA and CDR2 is YSYEKL.

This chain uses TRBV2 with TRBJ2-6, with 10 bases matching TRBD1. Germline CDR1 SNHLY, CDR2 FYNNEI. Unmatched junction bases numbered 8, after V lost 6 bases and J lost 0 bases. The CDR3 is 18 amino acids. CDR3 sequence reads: CASSEGTGDPSGANVLTF. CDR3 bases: TGTGCCAGCAGCGAGGGGACAGGGGACCCCTCTGGGGCCAACGTCCTGACTTTC.

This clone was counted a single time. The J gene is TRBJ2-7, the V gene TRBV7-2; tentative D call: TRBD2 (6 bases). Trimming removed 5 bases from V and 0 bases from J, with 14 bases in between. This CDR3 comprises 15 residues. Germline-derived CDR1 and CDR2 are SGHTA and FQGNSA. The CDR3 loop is CASSLPGGRSYEQYF. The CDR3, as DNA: TGTGCCAGCAGCCTCCCCGGGGGTCGCTCCTACGAGCAGTACTTC.

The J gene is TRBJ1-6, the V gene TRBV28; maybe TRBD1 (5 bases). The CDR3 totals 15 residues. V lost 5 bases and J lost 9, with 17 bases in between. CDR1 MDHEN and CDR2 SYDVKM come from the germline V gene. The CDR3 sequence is CASSGQGWGGSPLHF. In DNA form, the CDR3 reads TGTGCCAGCAGTGGCCAGGGCTGGGGAGGTTCACCCCTCCACTTT.

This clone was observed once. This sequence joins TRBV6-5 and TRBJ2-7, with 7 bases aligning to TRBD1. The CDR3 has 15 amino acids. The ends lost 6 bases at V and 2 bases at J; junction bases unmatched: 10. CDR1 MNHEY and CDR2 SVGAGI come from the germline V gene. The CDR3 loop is CASSLEGGSAYEQYF. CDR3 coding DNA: TGTGCCAGCAGCCTAGAAGGGGGCAGCGCCTACGAGCAGTACTTC.

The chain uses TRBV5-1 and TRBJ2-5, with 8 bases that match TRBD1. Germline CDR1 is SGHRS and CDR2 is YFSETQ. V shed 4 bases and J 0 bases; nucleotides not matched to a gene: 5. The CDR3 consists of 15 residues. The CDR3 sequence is CASSLGQGHQETQYF. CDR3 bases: TGCGCCAGCAGCCTAGGACAGGGCCACCAAGAGACCCAGTACTTC.

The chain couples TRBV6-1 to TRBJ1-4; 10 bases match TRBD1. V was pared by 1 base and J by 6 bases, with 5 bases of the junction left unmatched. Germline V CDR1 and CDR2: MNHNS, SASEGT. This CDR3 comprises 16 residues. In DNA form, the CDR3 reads TGTGCCAGCAGTGAAGGAGGGGGACAGGGGTATGAAAAACTGTTTTTT. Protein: CASSEGGGQGYEKLFF.

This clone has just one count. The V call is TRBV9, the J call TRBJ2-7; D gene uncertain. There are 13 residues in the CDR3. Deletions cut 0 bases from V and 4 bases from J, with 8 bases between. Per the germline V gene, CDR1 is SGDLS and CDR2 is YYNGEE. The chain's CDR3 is CASSVGGDYEQYF. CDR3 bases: TGTGCCAGCAGCGTAGGAGGAGATTACGAGCAGTACTTC. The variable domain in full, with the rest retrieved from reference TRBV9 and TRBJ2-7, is DSGVTQTPKHLITATGQRVTLRCSPRSGDLSVYWYQQSLDQGLQFLIQYYNGEERAKGNILERFSAQQFPDLHSELNLSSLELGDSALYFCASSVGGDYEQYFGPGTRLTVT.

The CDR3 DNA reads TGTGCCACCAGCAGAGTTGGGGGCACGCAGTATTTT. As protein: CATSRVGGTQYF. The chain carries TRBV15 and TRBJ2-3; D is possibly TRBD1 (6 bases). Germline assignment: CDR1 LNHNV and CDR2 YYDKDF (reference sequence). The CDR3 is 12 amino acids. Trimming pared 1 base from V and 9 bases from J, leaving 8 bases between. Variable domain in full (rest from reference TRBV15 and TRBJ2-3): DAMVIQNPRYQVTQFGKPVTLSCSQTLNHNVMYWYQQKSSQAPKLLFHYYDKDFNNEADTPDNFQSRRPNTSFCFLDIRSPGLGDTAMYLCATSRVGGTQYFGPGTRLTVL.